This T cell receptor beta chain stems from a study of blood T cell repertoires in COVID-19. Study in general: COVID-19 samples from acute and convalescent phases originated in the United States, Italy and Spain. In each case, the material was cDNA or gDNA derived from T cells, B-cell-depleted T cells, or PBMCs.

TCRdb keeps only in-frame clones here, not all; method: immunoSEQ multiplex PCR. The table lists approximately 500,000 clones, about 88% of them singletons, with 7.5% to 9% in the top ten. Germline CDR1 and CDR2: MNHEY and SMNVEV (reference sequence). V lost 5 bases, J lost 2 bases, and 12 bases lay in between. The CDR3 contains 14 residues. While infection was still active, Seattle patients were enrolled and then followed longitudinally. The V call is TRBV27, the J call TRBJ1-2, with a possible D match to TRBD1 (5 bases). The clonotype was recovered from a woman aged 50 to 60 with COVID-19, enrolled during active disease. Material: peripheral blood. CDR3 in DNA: TGTGCCAGCAGTCCTCCCACAGGCAACTATGGCTACACCTTC. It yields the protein CASSPPTGNYGYTF.